This T cell receptor (beta chain) was captured in a study of T-cell memory formation after mild COVID-19. General observations from the study: CD4/CD8 balance held among clones contracting day 15 to 85, and later expanders leaned CD4+. The study found contracting CD4+ clones mainly in CM and EM and contracting CD8+ clones in EMRA. Detection of some responders pre-infection suggested pre-existing cross-reactive memory T cells participated.

Employing constant-segment primers, 5'RACE generated TCR alpha and TCR beta cDNA libraries bearing sample barcodes and UMIs. One entry per CDR3 protein results from TCRdb running MiXCR on the 5' RACE reads. The sample carries about 190,000 distinct CDR3 sequences, about 17% recorded once. This CDR3 is built from 15 residues. The germline gives CDR1 SGHTA, CDR2 FQGTGA. The junction had 9 bases not matched to a gene; V was cut back by 4 bases and J by 9 bases. This clonotype showed up just a few times. What it binds is not known. The sequencing sample was made of PBMCs or a T cell subset sorted from them (not recorded which). This clonotype was sampled from an adult woman who had mild COVID-19 (a few samples of this study predate the infection). Cell type and time point are not known. The genes are TRBV7-3 and TRBJ2-1; 10 nucleotides align to TRBD2. The CDR3 DNA reads TGTGCCAGCAGCTGGTCTAGCGGGAGTAGAGGTGAGCAGTTCTTC. Encoded protein: CASSWSSGSRGEQFF.